This TCR beta chain was identified during a study of cytomegalovirus exposure and HLA in healthy donors. 13 Jbeta primers and 60 Vbeta primers were used for the PCR. TCRdb's table, derived via immunoSEQ multiplex PCR, lists solely in-frame clones and lacks some. Among 150,000 or so clones listed, 80% were seen once. The V and J ends lost 2 bases and 2 bases respectively, with 25 bases between them. The germline V gene encodes CDR1 MNHEY and CDR2 SMNVEV (reference sequence). The CDR3 totals 19 residues. On this clone: Antigen: not known.

Broader study findings: Donor immune exposure was known only as CMV serostatus.

Though nominally healthy at sampling, donors likely had unrecorded immune exposures. Material: PBMCs. This chain joins TRBV27 and TRBJ2-7; TRBD2 is a possible D gene (5 bases). The sequence derives from a man aged 50-60 years in good health and CMV-seronegative. Written as DNA, the CDR3 is TGTGCCAGCAGTTTACGCGGCCCAGCAGTCTTCTCCGGGGCCTACGAGCAGTACTTC. Protein: CASSLRGPAVFSGAYEQYF.